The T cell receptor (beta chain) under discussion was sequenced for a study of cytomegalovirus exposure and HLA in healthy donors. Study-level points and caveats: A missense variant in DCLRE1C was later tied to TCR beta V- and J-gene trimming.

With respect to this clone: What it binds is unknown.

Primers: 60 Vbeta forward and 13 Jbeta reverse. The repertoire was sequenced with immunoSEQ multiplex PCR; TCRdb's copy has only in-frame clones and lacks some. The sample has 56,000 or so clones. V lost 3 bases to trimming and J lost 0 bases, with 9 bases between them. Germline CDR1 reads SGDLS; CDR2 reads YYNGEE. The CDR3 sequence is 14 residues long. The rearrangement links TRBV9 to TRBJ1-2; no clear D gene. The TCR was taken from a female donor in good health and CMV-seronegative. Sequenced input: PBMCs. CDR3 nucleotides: TGTGCCAGCAGCGCGGCGGGAGCTAACTATGGCTACACCTTC. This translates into CASSAAGANYGYTF.